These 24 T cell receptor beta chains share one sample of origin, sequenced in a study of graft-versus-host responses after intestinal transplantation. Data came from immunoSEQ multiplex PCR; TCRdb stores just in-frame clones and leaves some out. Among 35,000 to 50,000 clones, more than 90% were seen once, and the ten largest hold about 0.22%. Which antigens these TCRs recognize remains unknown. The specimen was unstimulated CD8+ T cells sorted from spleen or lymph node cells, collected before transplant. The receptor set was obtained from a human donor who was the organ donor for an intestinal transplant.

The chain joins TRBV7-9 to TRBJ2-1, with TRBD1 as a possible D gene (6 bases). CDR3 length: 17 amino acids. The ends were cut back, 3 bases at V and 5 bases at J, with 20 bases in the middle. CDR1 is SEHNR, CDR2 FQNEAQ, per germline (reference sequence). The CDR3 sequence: CASSFAGRGFRDNEQFF. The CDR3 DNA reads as TGTGCCAGCAGCTTCGCCGGTAGGGGGTTTCGGGACAATGAGCAGTTCTTC.

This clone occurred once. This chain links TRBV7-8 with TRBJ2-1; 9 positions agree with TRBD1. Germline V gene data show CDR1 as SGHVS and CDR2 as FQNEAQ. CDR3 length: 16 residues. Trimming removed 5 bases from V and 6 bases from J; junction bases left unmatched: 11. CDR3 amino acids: CASSGHRDRVINEQFF. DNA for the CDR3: TGTGCCAGCAGCGGGCACCGGGACAGGGTAATCAATGAGCAGTTCTTC.

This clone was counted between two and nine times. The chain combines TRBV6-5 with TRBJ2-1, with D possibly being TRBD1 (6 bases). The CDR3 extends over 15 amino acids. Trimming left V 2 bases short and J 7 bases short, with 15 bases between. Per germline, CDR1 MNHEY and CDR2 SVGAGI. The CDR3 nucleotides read TGTGCCAGCAGTTACGGGAGTTTCCAGGGGAATGAGCAGTTCTTC. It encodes CASSYGSFQGNEQFF.

Here the CDR3 reads CAIPSPQGPRNTEAFF. The CDR3 region has the DNA TGTGCCATTCCCAGCCCACAGGGGCCTAGGAACACTGAAGCTTTCTTT. The chain joins TRBV2 to TRBJ1-1, with 7 bases matching TRBD1. Germline-derived CDR1 and CDR2 are SNHLY and FYNNEI. The CDR3 loop spans 16 amino acids. V lost 10 bases and J lost 1; bases outside the gene matches: 15.

CDR3: CASSQGMDRQGSNQPQHF. CDR3 DNA: TGTGCCAGCAGCCAGGGGATGGACAGGCAGGGGAGTAATCAGCCCCAGCATTTT. The chain joins TRBV16 to TRBJ1-5; 7 nucleotides agree with TRBD1. Germline CDR1 is KGHSY and CDR2 is FQNENV. This CDR3 has 18 amino acids. With V trimmed by 3 bases and J by 4 bases, 15 bases remained unmatched.

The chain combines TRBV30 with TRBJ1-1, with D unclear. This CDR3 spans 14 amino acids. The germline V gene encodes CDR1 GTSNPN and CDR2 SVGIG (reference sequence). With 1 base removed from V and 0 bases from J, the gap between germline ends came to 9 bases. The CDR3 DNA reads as TGTGCCTGGAGTGCCGGCCGGCTGAACACTGAAGCTTTCTTT. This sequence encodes CAWSAGRLNTEAFF.

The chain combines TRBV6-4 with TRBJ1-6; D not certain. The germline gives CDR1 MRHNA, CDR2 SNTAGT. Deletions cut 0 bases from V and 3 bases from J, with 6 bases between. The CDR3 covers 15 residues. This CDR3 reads CASSDSQFYNSPLHF. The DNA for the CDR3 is TGTGCCAGCAGTGACTCTCAGTTCTATAATTCACCCCTCCACTTT.

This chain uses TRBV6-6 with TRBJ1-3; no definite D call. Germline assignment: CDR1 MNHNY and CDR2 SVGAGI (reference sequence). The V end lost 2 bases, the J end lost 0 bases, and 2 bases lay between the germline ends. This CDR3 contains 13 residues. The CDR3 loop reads CASSYDSGNTIYF. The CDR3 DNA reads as TGTGCCAGCAGTTACGACTCTGGAAACACCATATATTTT.

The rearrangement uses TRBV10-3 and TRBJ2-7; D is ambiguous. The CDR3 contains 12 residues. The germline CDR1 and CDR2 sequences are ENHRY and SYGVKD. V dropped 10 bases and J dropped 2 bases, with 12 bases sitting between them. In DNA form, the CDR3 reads TGTGCCACCCTAGACGGAACCTACGAGCAGTACTTC. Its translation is CATLDGTYEQYF.

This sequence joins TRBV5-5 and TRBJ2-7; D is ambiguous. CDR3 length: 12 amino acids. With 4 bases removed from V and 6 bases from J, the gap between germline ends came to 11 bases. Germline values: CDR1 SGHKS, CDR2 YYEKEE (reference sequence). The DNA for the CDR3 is TGTGCCAGCAGCCCCCCCACAAGCGAGCAGTACTTC. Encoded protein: CASSPPTSEQYF.

The CDR3 nucleotides read TGTGCCAGCAGCTTATCTGGGGGGGACACCGGGGAGCTGTTTTTT. Translation gives CASSLSGGDTGELFF. This chain connects TRBV7-8 to TRBJ2-2; 7 nucleotides match TRBD2. Germline trimming cut 2 bases from V and 3 bases from J; bases unmatched to any gene: 3. Per the germline V gene, CDR1 is SGHVS and CDR2 is FQNEAQ. The CDR3 is 15 amino acids.

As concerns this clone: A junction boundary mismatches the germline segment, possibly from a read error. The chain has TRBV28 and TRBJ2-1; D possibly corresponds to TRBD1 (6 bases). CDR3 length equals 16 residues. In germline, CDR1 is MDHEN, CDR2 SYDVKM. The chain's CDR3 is CASSLWWGPGHNEQFF. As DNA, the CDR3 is TGTGCCAGCAGTCTATGGTGGGGGCCAGGACACAATGAGCAGTTCTTC.

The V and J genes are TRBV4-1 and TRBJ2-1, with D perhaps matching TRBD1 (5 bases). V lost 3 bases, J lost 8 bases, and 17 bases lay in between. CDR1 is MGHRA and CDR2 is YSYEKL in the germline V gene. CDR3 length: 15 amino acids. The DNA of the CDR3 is TGCGCCAGCAGCCATCCATTAAGGGGTAGGGATGAGCAGTTCTTC. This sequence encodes CASSHPLRGRDEQFF.

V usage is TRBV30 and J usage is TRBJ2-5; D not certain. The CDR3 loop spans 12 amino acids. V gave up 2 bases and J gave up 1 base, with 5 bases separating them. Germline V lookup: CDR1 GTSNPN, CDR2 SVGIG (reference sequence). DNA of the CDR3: TGTGCCTGGAGTCCAGTCCAAGAGACCCAGTACTTC. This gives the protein CAWSPVQETQYF.

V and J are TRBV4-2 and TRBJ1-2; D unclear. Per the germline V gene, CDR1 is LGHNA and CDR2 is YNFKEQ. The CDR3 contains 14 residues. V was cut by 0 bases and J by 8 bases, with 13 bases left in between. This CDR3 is CASSQDFAGGGYTF. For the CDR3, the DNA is TGTGCCAGCAGCCAAGATTTTGCAGGTGGGGGCTACACCTTC.

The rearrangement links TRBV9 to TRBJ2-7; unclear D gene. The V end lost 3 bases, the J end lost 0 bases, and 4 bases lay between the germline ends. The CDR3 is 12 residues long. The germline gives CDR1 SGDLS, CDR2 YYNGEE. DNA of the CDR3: TGTGCCAGCAGCGACGGCTCCTACGAGCAGTACTTC. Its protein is CASSDGSYEQYF.

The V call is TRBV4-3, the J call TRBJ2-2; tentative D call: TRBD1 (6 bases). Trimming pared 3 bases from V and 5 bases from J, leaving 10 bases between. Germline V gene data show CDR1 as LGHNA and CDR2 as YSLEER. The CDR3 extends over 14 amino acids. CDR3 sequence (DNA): TGCGCCAGCAGCCAGGCAACAGGGACCGGGGAGCTGTTTTTT. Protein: CASSQATGTGELFF.

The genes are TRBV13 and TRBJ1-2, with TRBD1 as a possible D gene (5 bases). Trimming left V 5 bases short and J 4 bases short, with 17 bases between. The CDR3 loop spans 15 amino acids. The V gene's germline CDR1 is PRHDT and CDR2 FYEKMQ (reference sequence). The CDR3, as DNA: TGTGCCAGCAGCCTATGGGGGGAGCAAGTCTATGGCTACACCTTC. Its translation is CASSLWGEQVYGYTF.

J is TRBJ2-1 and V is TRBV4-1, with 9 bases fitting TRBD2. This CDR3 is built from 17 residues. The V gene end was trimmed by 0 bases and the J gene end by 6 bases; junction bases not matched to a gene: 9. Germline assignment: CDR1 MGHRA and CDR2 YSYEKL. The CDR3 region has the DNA TGCGCCAGCAGCCAAGAAGGGTCGGGACTAGCTGTCAATGAGCAGTTCTTC. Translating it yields CASSQEGSGLAVNEQFF.

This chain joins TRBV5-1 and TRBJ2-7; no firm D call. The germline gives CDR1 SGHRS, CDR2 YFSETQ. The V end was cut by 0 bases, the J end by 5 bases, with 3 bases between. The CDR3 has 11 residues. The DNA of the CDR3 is TGCGCCAGCAGCTTGGCCCACGAGCAGTACTTC. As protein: CASSLAHEQYF.

The CDR3 reads CASSLSQQGSSYNSPLHF. For the CDR3, the DNA is TGTGCCAGCAGTTTATCCCAACAGGGAAGCTCCTATAATTCACCCCTCCACTTT. The chain links TRBV27 to TRBJ1-6; weak D call: TRBD1 (6 bases). CDR3 length equals 18 residues. Germline CDR1 reads MNHEY; CDR2 reads SMNVEV (reference sequence). Trimming pared 0 bases from V and 0 bases from J, leaving 12 bases between.

As DNA, the CDR3 is TGTGCCAGCAGTTCGGGACTAGCGGGGGATCAAGAGACCCAGTACTTC. It specifies CASSSGLAGDQETQYF. The chain has TRBV7-7 and TRBJ2-5, with TRBD2 matching over 14 bases. The V and J ends lost 6 bases and 2 bases, in that order; junction bases with no gene match: 5. Germline V gene data show CDR1 as SSHAT and CDR2 as FNYEAQ (reference sequence). The CDR3 contains 16 residues.

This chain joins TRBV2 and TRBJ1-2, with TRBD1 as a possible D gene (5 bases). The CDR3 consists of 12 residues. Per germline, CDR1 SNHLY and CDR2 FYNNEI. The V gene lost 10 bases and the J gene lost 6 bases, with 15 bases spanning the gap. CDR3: CATQRGVNGYTF. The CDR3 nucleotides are TGTGCCACCCAACGAGGGGTTAATGGCTACACCTTC.

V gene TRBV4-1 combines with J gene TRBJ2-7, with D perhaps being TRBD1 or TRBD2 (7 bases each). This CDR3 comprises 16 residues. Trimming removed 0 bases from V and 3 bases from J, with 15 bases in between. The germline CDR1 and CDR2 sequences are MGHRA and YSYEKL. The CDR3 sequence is CASSQEGRGLGYEQYF. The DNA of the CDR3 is TGCGCCAGCAGCCAAGAAGGGAGGGGGCTAGGCTACGAGCAGTACTTC.